Reported below is one T cell receptor (beta chain). In germline, CDR1 is SEHNR, CDR2 FQNEAQ (reference sequence). CDR3 length: 15 amino acids. V shed 1 base and J shed 4 bases, with 14 bases lying between them. TCRdb re-derived calls from the 5' RACE reads in MiXCR, one entry per CDR3 protein. The sample yields some 200,000 distinct CDR3 sequences, about 3% seen once. This record belongs to a study of T cells after yellow fever vaccination. The gene calls are TRBV7-9 and TRBJ2-7, with D perhaps matching TRBD1 (6 bases). Sequenced here: CD4+ T cells sorted from PBMCs, sampled 10 days after the yellow fever booster vaccination. The source of this sequence is a man between 18 and 29 years old who received the YFV17D yellow fever vaccine. CDR3 protein: CASSLGQGLGYEQYV. CDR3 sequence (DNA): TGTGCCAGCAGCTTAGGGCAGGGGTTGGGGTACGAGCAGTACGTC.